In its sample, the clone carrying this T cell receptor beta chain was seen once. The sample comes from a study of blood T cell repertoires in COVID-19. The CDR3 runs 15 residues. Germline CDR1 SGHRS, CDR2 YFSETQ. V lost 0 bases to trimming and J lost 1 base, with 7 bases between them. Original analysis: Quantification of nucleated cells was approximated via reference gene primer amplification. This table comes from immunoSEQ multiplex PCR, and its TCRdb copy is limited to in-frame clones, with some not included. The DNA gave D and trimming, while V, J and clone size come from that table. There are some 120,000 clones in the sample; less than 90% occur only once, and 25% to 30% lies in the top ten.

V and J are TRBV5-1 and TRBJ2-2; D is possibly TRBD1 (5 bases). Input material: peripheral blood. This clonotype was obtained from a woman of 80 years or more with acute or convalescent COVID-19. The CDR3 is CASSLVGQNTGELFF. In nucleotides, the CDR3 is TGCGCCAGCAGCTTGGTTGGACAGAACACCGGGGAGCTGTTTTTT.